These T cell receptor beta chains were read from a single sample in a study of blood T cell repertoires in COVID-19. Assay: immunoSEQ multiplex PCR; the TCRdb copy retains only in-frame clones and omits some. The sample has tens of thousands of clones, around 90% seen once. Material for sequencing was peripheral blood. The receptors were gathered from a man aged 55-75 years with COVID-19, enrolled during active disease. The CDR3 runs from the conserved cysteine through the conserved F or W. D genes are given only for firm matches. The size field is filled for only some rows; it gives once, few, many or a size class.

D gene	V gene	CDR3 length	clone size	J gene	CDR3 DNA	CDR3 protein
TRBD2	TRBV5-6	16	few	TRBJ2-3	TGTGCCAGCAGCTCGACTAGCGGGGGCTTTTTTGATACGCAGTATTTT	CASSSTSGGFFDTQYF
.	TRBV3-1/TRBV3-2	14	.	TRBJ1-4	TGTGCCAGCAGCCAGGGCCATTGGGATGAAAAACTGTTTTTT	CASSQGHWDEKLFF
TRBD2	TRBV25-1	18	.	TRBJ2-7	TGTGCCAGCAGTAGACCAGGGGCTAGCGGGAGGGCGGGGTACGAGCAGTACTTC	CASSRPGASGRAGYEQYF
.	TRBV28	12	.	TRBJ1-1	TGTGCCAGCAGTTTAATCCGAGGGAAGGCTTTCTTT	CASSLIRGKAFF
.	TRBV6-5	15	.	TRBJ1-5	TGTGCCAGCAGTTACTCGATTCAGGTCAATCAGCCCCAGCATTTT	CASSYSIQVNQPQHF
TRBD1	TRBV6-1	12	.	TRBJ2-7	TGTGCCAGCAGTGAAGACAGGGGCGAGCAGTACTTC	CASSEDRGEQYF
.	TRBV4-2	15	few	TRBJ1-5	TGTGCCAGCAGCCTGAGCGGGTATAGCAATCAGCCCCAGCATTTT	CASSLSGYSNQPQHF
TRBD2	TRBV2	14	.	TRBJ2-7	TGTGCCAGCAGCCTCCTAGCGGGAGGGCGCGAGCAGTACTTC	CASSLLAGGREQYF
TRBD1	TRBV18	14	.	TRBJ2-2	TGTGCCAGCTCACGAAAGGGGGCCGCCGGGGAGCTGTTTTTT	CASSRKGAAGELFF
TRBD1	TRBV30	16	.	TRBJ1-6	TGTGCCTGGAGTGAGTTACCTGACAGGGTCAATTCACCCCTCCACTTT	CAWSELPDRVNSPLHF
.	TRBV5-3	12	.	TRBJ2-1	TGTGCCAGAAGCTACCTCAGGGATGAGCAGTTCTTC	CARSYLRDEQFF
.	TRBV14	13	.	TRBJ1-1	TGTGCCAGCAGCCAACTATTTAACACTGAAGCTTTCTTT	CASSQLFNTEAFF
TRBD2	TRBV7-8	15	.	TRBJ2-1	TGTGCCAGCAGCCTCAGACTAGCGGGATGGGATGAGCAGTTCTTC	CASSLRLAGWDEQFF
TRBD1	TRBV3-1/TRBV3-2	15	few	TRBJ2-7	TGTGCCAGCAGCCATGGCGGACAGGGGGCGGGCGAGCAGTACTTC	CASSHGGQGAGEQYF
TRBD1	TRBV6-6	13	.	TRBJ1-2	TGTGCCAGCAGTTACAGGGGGCAAGATGGCTACACCTTC	CASSYRGQDGYTF
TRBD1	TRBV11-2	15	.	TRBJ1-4	TGTGCCAGCAGCCCTACGGGACAGGGGTCTGAAAAACTGTTTTTT	CASSPTGQGSEKLFF
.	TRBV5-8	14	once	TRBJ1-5	TGTGCCAGCAGCTTGGTGCAGGGAAATCAGCCCCAGCATTTT	CASSLVQGNQPQHF
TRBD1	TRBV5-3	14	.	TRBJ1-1	TGTGCCAGAAGCTTCGGACAGGGAGGCACTGAAGCTTTCTTT	CARSFGQGGTEAFF
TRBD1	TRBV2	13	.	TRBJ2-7	TGTGCCAGCAGTGGTTCAGGGGGCTACGAGCAGTACTTC	CASSGSGGYEQYF
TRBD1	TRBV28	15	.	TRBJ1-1	TGTGCCAGCAGTAGAGGGGACAGATTTTACACTGAAGCTTTCTTT	CASSRGDRFYTEAFF
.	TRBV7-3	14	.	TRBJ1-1	TGTGCCAGCAGCCCCCGGGGGTCGGGTACTGAAGCTTTCTTT	CASSPRGSGTEAFF
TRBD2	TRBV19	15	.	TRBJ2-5	TGTGCCAGTACCTCCGGTAGCGGGAGTGGAGAGACCCAGTACTTC	CASTSGSGSGETQYF
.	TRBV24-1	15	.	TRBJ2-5	TGTGCCACCAGTGATTCAAGGACAGAACAAGAGACCCAGTACTTC	CATSDSRTEQETQYF
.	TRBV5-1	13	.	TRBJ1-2	TGCGCCAGCAGCTTGGCCACAGATTATGGCTACACCTTC	CASSLATDYGYTF
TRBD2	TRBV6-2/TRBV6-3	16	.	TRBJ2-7	TGTGCCAGCAGTGACCCGACTAGCGGGATCGCCTACGAGCAGTACTTC	CASSDPTSGIAYEQYF
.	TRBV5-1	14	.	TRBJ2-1	TGCGCCAGCAGCTTGGTGCAACCTCGGGATGAGCAGTTCTTC	CASSLVQPRDEQFF
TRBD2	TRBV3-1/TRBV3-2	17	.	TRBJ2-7	TGTGCCAGCAGCCCTTCCTCCGGGACTAGCGGGAGCAACGAGCAGTACTTC	CASSPSSGTSGSNEQYF
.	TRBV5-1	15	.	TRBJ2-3	TGCGCCAGCAGCTTGTCCAGGGGTGGCACAGATACGCAGTATTTT	CASSLSRGGTDTQYF
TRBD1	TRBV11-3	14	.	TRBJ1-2	TGTGCCAGCAGCTTAAACAGGGGGGACTATGGCTACACCTTC	CASSLNRGDYGYTF
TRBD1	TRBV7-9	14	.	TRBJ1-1	TGTGCCAGCAGCTTAGGCAGGGGGCTCGATGAAGCTTTCTTT	CASSLGRGLDEAFF
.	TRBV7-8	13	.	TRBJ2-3	TGTGCCAGCAGCTCAGGGTTTTCGGATACGCAGTATTTT	CASSSGFSDTQYF
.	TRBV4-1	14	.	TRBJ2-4	TGCGCCAGCAGCCAAGAGGTGGATAGCAACATTCAGTACTTC	CASSQEVDSNIQYF
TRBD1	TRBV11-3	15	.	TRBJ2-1	TGTGCCAGCAGCCCGACAGGGGGGCCCTACAATGAGCAGTTCTTC	CASSPTGGPYNEQFF
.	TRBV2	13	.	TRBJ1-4	TGTGCCAGCAGTGGAGGACACCCTGAAAAACTGTTTTTT	CASSGGHPEKLFF
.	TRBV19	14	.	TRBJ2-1	TGTGCCAGTAGGGCACCCAGCTCCTACAATGAGCAGTTCTTC	CASRAPSSYNEQFF
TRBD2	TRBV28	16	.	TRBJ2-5	TGTGCCAGCAAGGCCCCGGGAGCGGGAAATGAAGAGACCCAGTACTTC	CASKAPGAGNEETQYF
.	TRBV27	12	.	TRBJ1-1	TGTGCCAGCATTGGCGGGAACACTGAAGCTTTCTTT	CASIGGNTEAFF
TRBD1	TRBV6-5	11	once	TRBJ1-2	TGTGCCAGTGGGACAGGGTACGGCTACACCTTC	CASGTGYGYTF
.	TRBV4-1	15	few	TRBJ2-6	TGCGCCAGCAGCTCACAAAGCTCTGGGGCCAACGTCCTGACTTTC	CASSSQSSGANVLTF
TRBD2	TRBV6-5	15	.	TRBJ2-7	TGTGCCAGCAGTCTTTTCGGACTAGCGGGATCGGGGCCGTACTTC	CASSLFGLAGSGPYF
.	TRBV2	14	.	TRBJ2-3	TGTGCCAGTCGGGACTTACCTAGCACAGATACGCAGTATTTT	CASRDLPSTDTQYF
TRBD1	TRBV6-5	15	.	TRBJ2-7	TGTGCCAGCAGAGTTACAGGGGGCGCTTCCCACGAGCAGTACTTC	CASRVTGGASHEQYF
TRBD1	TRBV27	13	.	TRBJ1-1	TGTGCCAGCAGTTTAATCCCGACAGGGCAAGCTTTCTTT	CASSLIPTGQAFF
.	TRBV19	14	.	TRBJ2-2	TGTGCCAGTGGCCGGGACAAGAACACCGGGGAGCTGTTTTTT	CASGRDKNTGELFF
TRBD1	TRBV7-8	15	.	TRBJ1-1	TGTGCCAGCAGCGCTCGACAGGGGCAGCAGTCCGAAGCTTTCTTT	CASSARQGQQSEAFF
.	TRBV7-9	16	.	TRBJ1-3	TGTGCCAGCAGCTTAGCCCTACAGGGCTCTGGAAACACCATATATTTT	CASSLALQGSGNTIYF
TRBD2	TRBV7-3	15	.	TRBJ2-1	TGTGCCAGCAGCCCCGGGATGGGGGGGGTAAATGAGCAGTTCTTC	CASSPGMGGVNEQFF